This note documents a single TCR beta chain sequence. In the authors' workflow: Quantification of nucleated cells was approximated via reference gene primer amplification. Using immunoSEQ multiplex PCR, the repertoire was profiled, and TCRdb retains in-frame clones only, with some absent. The V and J calls and clone size are taken from that table; D and trimming were inferred from the DNA. The sample has roughly 330,000 clones, more than 75% seen once; the top ten hold less than 6%. The entry originates in a study of blood T cell repertoires in COVID-19. As for the study in general: Sample material is recorded as cDNA or gDNA derived from T cells, B-cell-depleted T cells, or PBMCs.

The study assigned cohorts using participant-reported clinical history. Germline CDR1 reads GTSNPN; CDR2 reads SVGIG (reference sequence). V lost 2 bases, J lost 6 bases, and 10 bases stayed unmatched. The CDR3 loop spans 15 amino acids. This receptor was identified in a woman between 25 and 40 years old who had recovered from COVID-19. Sequenced: PBMCs or T cells enriched from blood (not recorded which). This chain joins TRBV30 and TRBJ1-5, with 7 bases identical to TRBD1. The CDR3 sequence: CAWSSMITGVQPQHF. In DNA form, the CDR3 reads TGTGCCTGGAGTAGCATGATCACAGGGGTTCAGCCCCAGCATTTT.